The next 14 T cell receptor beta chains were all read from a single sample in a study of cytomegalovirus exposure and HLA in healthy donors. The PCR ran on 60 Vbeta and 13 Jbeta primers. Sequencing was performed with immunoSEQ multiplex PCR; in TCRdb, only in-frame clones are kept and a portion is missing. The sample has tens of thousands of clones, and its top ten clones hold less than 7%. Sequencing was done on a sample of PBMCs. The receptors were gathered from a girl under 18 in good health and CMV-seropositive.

The CDR3 reads CASSALTRAFF. DNA for the CDR3: TGTGCCAGTAGTGCTCTTACTAGAGCTTTCTTT. J is TRBJ1-1 and V is TRBV19; no reliable D call. CDR1 is LNHDA and CDR2 is SQIVND in the germline V gene (reference sequence). V was clipped by 5 bases and J by 10 bases, with 11 bases between them. This CDR3 has 11 residues.

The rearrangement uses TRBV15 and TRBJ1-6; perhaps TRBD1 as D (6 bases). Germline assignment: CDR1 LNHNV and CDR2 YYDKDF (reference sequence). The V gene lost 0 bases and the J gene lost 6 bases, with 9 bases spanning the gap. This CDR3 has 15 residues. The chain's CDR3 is CATSRESGVNSPLHF. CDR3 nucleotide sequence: TGTGCCACCAGCAGAGAATCAGGGGTTAATTCACCCCTCCACTTT.

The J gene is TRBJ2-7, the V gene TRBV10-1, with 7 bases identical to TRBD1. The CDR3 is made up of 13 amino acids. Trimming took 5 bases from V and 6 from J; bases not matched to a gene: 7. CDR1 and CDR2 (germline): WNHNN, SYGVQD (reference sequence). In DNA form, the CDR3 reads TGCGCCAGCAGTTATAACGACAGGGCCGAGCAGTACGTC. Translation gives CASSYNDRAEQYV.

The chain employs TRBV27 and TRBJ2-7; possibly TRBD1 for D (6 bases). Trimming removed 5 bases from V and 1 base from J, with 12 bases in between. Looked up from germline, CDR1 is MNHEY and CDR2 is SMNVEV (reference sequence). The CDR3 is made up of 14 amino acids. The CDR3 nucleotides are TGTGCCAGCAGTCTAAGGGGGTTTTCCTACGAGCAGTACTTC. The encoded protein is CASSLRGFSYEQYF.

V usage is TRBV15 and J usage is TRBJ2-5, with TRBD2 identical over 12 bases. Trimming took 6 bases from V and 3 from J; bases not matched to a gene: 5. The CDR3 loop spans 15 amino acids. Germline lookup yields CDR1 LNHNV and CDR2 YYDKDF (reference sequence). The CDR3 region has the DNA TGTGCCACCAGGGGGGCTAGCGGGGGGGAAGAGACCCAGTACTTC. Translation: CATRGASGGEETQYF.

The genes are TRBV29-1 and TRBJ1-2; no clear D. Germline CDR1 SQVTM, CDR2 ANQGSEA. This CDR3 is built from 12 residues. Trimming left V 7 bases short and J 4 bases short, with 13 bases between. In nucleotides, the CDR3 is TGCAGCGCCGATTTAACACGCTATGGCTACACCTTC. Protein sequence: CSADLTRYGYTF. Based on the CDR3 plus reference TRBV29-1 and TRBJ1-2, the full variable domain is SAVISQKPSRDICQRGTSLTIQCQVDSQVTMMFWYRQQPGQSLTLIATANQGSEATYESGFVIDKFPISRPNLTFSTLTVSNMSPEDSSIYLCSADLTRYGYTFGSGTRLTVV.

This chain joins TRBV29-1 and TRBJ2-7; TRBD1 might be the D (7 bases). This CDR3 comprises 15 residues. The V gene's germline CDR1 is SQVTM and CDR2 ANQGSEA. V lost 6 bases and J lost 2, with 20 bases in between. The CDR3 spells CSVTLRRGLAYEQYF. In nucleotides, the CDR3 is TGCAGCGTCACACTGCGGAGGGGGCTTGCCTACGAGCAGTACTTC.

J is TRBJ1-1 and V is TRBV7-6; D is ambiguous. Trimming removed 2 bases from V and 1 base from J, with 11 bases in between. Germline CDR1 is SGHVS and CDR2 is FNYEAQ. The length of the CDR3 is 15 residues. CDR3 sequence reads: CASSLMGVENTEAFF. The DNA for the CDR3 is TGTGCCAGCAGCTTAATGGGAGTGGAGAACACTGAAGCTTTCTTT.

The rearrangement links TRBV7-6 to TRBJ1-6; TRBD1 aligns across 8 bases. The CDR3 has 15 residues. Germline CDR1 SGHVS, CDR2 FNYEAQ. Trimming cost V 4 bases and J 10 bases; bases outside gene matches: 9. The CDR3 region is CASSSIGQGVSPLHF. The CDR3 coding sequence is TGTGCCAGCAGCTCCATCGGACAGGGTGTGTCACCCCTCCACTTT.

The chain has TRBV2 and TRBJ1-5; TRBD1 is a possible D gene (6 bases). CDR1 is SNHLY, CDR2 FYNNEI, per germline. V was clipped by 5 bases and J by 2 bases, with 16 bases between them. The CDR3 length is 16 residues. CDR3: CASSNAQGVGNQPQHF. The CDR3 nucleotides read TGTGCCAGCAGTAATGCACAGGGAGTGGGCAATCAGCCCCAGCATTTT.

CDR3 protein: CASSLGQGALGGYTF. CDR3 sequence (DNA): TGTGCCAGCAGCTTGGGTCAGGGGGCGCTGGGGGGCTACACCTTC. The rearrangement uses TRBV5-4 and TRBJ1-2, with 8 bases that match TRBD1. Germline CDR1 reads SGHNT; CDR2 reads YYREEE (reference sequence). With 0 bases clipped from V and 8 bases from J, the junction kept 9 bases outside the gene matches. This CDR3 spans 15 amino acids.

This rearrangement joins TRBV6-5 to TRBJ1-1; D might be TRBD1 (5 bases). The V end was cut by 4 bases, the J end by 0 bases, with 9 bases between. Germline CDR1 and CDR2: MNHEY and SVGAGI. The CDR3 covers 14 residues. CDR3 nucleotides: TGTGCCAGCAGTTCCCCGGGGGTGAACACTGAAGCTTTCTTT. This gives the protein CASSSPGVNTEAFF.

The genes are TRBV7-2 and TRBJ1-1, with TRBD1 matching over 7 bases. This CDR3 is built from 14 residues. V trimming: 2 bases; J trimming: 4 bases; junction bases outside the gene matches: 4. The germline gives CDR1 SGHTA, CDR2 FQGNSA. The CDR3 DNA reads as TGTGCCAGCAGCTTACGACAGGGCCTCACTGAAGCTTTCTTT. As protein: CASSLRQGLTEAFF.

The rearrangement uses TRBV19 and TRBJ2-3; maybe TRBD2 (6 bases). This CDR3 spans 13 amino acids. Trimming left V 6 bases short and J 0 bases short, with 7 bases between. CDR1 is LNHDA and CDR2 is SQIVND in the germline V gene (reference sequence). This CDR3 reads CASRRGSTDTQYF. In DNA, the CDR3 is TGTGCCAGTAGGCGGGGAAGCACAGATACGCAGTATTTT.